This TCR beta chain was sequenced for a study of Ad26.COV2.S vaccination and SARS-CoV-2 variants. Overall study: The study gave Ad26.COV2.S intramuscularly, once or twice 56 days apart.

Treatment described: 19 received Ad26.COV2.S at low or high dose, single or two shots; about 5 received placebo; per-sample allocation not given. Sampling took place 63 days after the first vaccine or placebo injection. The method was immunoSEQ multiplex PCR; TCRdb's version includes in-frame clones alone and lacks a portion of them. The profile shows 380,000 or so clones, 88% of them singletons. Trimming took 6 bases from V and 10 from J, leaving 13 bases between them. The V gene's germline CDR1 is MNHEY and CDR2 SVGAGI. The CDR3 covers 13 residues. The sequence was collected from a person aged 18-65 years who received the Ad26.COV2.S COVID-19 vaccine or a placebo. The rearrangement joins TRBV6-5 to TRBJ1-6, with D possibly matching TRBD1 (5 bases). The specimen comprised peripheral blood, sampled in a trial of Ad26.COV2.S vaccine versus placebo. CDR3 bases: TGTGCCAGCAGGCGGGACTCGGGGTCACCCCTCCACTTT. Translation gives CASRRDSGSPLHF.